This T cell receptor (beta chain) was sequenced in a study of cytomegalovirus exposure and HLA in healthy donors. Study-wide points: The listing of 150 or so TCR beta chains classed them as cytomegalovirus-associated. In vitro, three CMV-associated chains proved specific for CMV antigens. According to an earlier analysis, most TCR beta V segments yielded productive rearrangements about 90% or about 30% of the time.

Germline V CDR1 and CDR2: SGHTA, FQGNSA. J lost 8 bases, V lost 5 bases, and 9 bases had no gene match. The CDR3 is 14 residues long. Primers included in the PCR were 60 Vbeta and 13 Jbeta primers. Sequencing was performed with immunoSEQ multiplex PCR; in TCRdb, only in-frame clones are kept and a portion is missing. This sample has around 170,000 clones, with more than 65% found just once. As for this clone: Its antigen is unidentified.

This receptor was identified in a man in his fifties or sixties in good health and CMV-seronegative. The specimen sequenced was PBMCs. The chain recombines TRBV7-2 with TRBJ1-2; TRBD1 matches 9 bases. The CDR3 nucleotides read TGTGCCAGCAGCGTCGGCGGGACAGGGTGGGGCTACACCTTC. Protein: CASSVGGTGWGYTF.